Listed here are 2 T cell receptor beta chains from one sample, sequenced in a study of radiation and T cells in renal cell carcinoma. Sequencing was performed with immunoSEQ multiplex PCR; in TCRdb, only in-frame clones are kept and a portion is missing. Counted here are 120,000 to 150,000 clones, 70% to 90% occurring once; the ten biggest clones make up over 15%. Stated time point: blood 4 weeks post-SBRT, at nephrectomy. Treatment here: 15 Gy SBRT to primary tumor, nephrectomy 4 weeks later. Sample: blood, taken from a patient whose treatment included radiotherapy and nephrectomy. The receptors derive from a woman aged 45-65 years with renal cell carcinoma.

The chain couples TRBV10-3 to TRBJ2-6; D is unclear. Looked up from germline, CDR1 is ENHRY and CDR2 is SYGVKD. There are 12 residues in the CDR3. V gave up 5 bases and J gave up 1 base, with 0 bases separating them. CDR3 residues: CAISSGANVLTF. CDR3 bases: TGTGCCATCAGTTCTGGGGCCAACGTCCTGACTTTC.

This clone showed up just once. The CDR3 protein is CATSRDTGPFSNQPQHF. The CDR3 region has the DNA TGTGCCACCAGCAGAGATACAGGGCCCTTTAGCAATCAGCCCCAGCATTTT. This rearrangement joins TRBV15 to TRBJ1-5; tentatively, D is TRBD1 (6 bases). The germline V and J ends were trimmed by 0 bases and 0 bases, with 12 bases remaining between them. The CDR3 sequence is 17 residues long. From germline, CDR1 is LNHNV and CDR2 YYDKDF (reference sequence).